This T cell receptor beta chain originates from a study of CD8+CD57+ T cells in acquired aplastic anemia. Study-level results: Controls and patients did not differ significantly in CD8+ Simpson's diversity.

TCR beta VDJ combinations and CDR3 sequences were profiled from genomic DNA. TCRdb re-analysed the reads in MiXCR, keeping a single row per CDR3 protein. The sample carries just over 450,000 distinct CDR3 sequences, around 33% recorded once. This clonotype appeared many times. Antigen unknown. Previously, flow cytometry had revealed CD8+CD57+ cell expansion in the patients chosen for sequencing. There are 15 residues in the CDR3. The germline V gene encodes CDR1 SGDLS and CDR2 YYNGEE. V was shortened by 0 bases and J by 8 bases, with 15 bases between the two germline ends. This TCR was sampled from a human donor with aplastic anemia. The V gene is TRBV9, the J gene TRBJ2-1; D perhaps matches TRBD2 (7 bases). The material sequenced was sorted CD4+, CD8+, or CD8+CD57+ T cells (not recorded which) from PBMCs. Written as DNA, the CDR3 is TGTGCCAGCAGCGTAGACGGGGGGCCCGCTTATGAGCAGTTCTTC. This gives the protein CASSVDGGPAYEQFF.